Below, 23 T cell receptor beta chains from the same sample are listed, as sequenced in a study of T cell repertoires in cytomegalovirus infection. MiXCR, run by TCRdb on the reads, gives a single entry per CDR3 protein. The table lists around 450,000 distinct CDR3 sequences, approximately 31% of them singletons. Sequenced input: PBMCs. The receptors were sampled from a human donor in good health (CMV status not recorded). Some clones in this sample may be carry-over from other donors' samples.

The J gene is TRBJ2-1, the V gene TRBV6-1; D possibly corresponds to TRBD2 (5 bases). This CDR3 spans 13 amino acids. V lost 5 bases to trimming and J lost 6 bases, with 11 bases between them. CDR1 and CDR2 from the germline V gene are MNHNS and SASEGT. CDR3 DNA sequence: TGTGCCAGCAGTAAACTAGTGTCCAATGAGCAGTTCTTC. This translates into CASSKLVSNEQFF.

V and J are TRBV28 and TRBJ2-7; possibly TRBD2 for D (6 bases). The V end lost 4 bases, the J end lost 8 bases, and 18 bases lay between the germline ends. The CDR3 covers 14 residues. CDR1 is MDHEN, CDR2 SYDVKM, per germline. The CDR3 DNA follows: TGTGCCAGCAGTTCGGGACTCCAGGGTAGTCAGCAGTACTTC. Its protein is CASSSGLQGSQQYF. Combining the CDR3 with reference TRBV28 and TRBJ2-7 gives the whole variable domain DVKVTQSSRYLVKRTGEKVFLECVQDMDHENMFWYRQDPGLGLRLIYFSYDVKMKEKGDIPEGYSVSREKKERFSLILESASTNQTSMYLCASSSGLQGSQQYFGPGTRLTVT.

This clonotype was recorded at least ten times. The V gene is TRBV7-2, the J gene TRBJ2-3; the match to TRBD2 covers 9 bases. This CDR3 contains 15 residues. Germline V lookup: CDR1 SGHTA, CDR2 FQGNSA. The V segment lost 4 bases and the J segment 2 bases; nucleotides outside the gene matches: 4. CDR3 nucleotide sequence: TGTGCCAGCAGCTCCGAGCGGGGGGCCACAGATACGCAGTATTTT. Encoded protein: CASSSERGATDTQYF.

This clonotype was counted ten times or more. V and J are TRBV7-9 and TRBJ2-1; TRBD2 matches 8 bases. The CDR3 spans 15 residues. From germline, CDR1 is SEHNR and CDR2 FQNEAQ (reference sequence). V dropped 5 bases and J dropped 0; count of bases not matched to a gene: 3. CDR3 DNA sequence: TGTGCCAGCAGCCGCGGGGGGATCTCCTACAATGAGCAGTTCTTC. Protein: CASSRGGISYNEQFF.

V is TRBV14 and J is TRBJ2-7; 7 bases agree with TRBD2. CDR3 size: 11 residues. The germline V gene has CDR1 SGHDN and CDR2 FVKESK. Germline trimming cut 3 bases from V and 13 bases from J; bases unmatched to any gene: 6. CDR3 in DNA: TGTGCCAGCAGCCACGGGACTATCGAATACTTC. Translated, it gives CASSHGTIEYF. The full variable domain, with the rest looked up from reference TRBV14 and TRBJ2-7, is EAGVTQFPSHSVIEKGQTVTLRCDPISGHDNLYWYRRVMGKEIKFLLHFVKESKQDESGMPNNRFLAERTGGTYSTLKVQPAELEDSGVYFCASSHGTIEYFGPGTRLTVT.

As to this clonotype: The junction departs from germline at one end; a sequencing error may be responsible. The chain recombines TRBV5-3 with TRBJ2-3, with 7 bases fitting TRBD2. TRBV5-3 is filed as an ORF, its function uncertain. The CDR3 is 15 residues long. The CDR3, as DNA: TGTGCCAGCAGCTTGGGGTGGGGGGGGGAAGATACGCAGTATTTT. Protein product: CASSLGWGGEDTQYF.

This clonotype was seen many times. V is TRBV7-6 and J is TRBJ2-7; possibly TRBD1 or TRBD2 for D (5 bases each). Trimming cost V 5 bases and J 4 bases, with 15 bases left between them. Germline CDR1 SGHVS, CDR2 FNYEAQ. There are 14 residues in the CDR3. This CDR3 reads CASSPGRDVYEQYF. In nucleotides, the CDR3 is TGTGCCAGCAGCCCTGGCAGGGACGTATACGAGCAGTACTTC.

This clonotype was detected a few times. V gene TRBV7-8 combines with J gene TRBJ2-2; 10 bases align to TRBD2. J gave up 1 base and V 10 bases, and 3 bases lay outside the gene matches. There are 14 residues in the CDR3. CDR1 SGHVS and CDR2 FQNEAQ come from the germline V gene. CDR3 loop: CATRTSGNTGELFF. The CDR3 DNA follows: TGTGCCACCCGGACTAGCGGGAACACCGGGGAGCTGTTTTTT.

The chain couples TRBV6-1 to TRBJ1-2; D is uncertain. The CDR3 consists of 13 residues. V gave up 5 bases and J gave up 3 bases, with 10 bases separating them. Per the germline V gene, CDR1 is MNHNS and CDR2 is SASEGT. The CDR3: CASSTLADYGYTF. The CDR3 nucleotides are TGTGCCAGCAGTACTCTGGCGGACTATGGCTACACCTTC.

The V and J genes are TRBV7-9 and TRBJ1-5, with 9 bases aligning to TRBD1. V trimming: 2 bases; J trimming: 2 bases; junction bases outside the gene matches: 4. CDR1 is SEHNR, CDR2 FQNEAQ, per germline (reference sequence). The CDR3 is made up of 16 amino acids. This CDR3 is CASSLWGQGGNQPQHF. As DNA, the CDR3 is TGTGCCAGCAGCTTATGGGGACAGGGTGGCAATCAGCCCCAGCATTTT.

The gene calls are TRBV27 and TRBJ2-1, with 7 bases that match TRBD1. This CDR3 spans 14 amino acids. Germline trimming cut 6 bases from V and 7 bases from J; bases unmatched to any gene: 9. CDR1 is MNHEY, CDR2 SMNVEV, per germline (reference sequence). CDR3 region: CASSLTGRENEQFF. As DNA, the CDR3 is TGTGCCAGCAGCCTGACAGGGAGAGAGAATGAGCAGTTCTTC.

V and J are TRBV6-1 and TRBJ1-2; the D is unclear. Trimming pared 1 base from V and 3 bases from J, leaving 6 bases between. This CDR3 comprises 13 residues. Germline CDR1 MNHNS, CDR2 SASEGT. The CDR3 DNA reads TGTGCCAGCAGTGAAGACTCTCACTATGGCTACACCTTC. Translated: CASSEDSHYGYTF.

The CDR3 sequence: CASSHGTGMAGAFF. CDR3 nucleotide sequence: TGTGCCAGCAGCCACGGGACAGGGATGGCGGGAGCTTTCTTT. V usage is TRBV7-6 and J usage is TRBJ1-1; 9 bases align to TRBD1. The CDR3 runs 14 residues. Germline V lookup: CDR1 SGHVS, CDR2 FNYEAQ. J lost 10 bases, V lost 5 bases, and 11 bases had no gene match.

The chain joins TRBV11-2 to TRBJ1-1; D gene unclear. Germline assignment: CDR1 SGHAT and CDR2 FQNNGV. The CDR3 spans 14 residues. The V end lost 7 bases, the J end lost 2 bases, and 14 bases lay between the germline ends. CDR3: CASTPTLSNTEAFF. The CDR3 DNA is TGTGCCAGCACACCGACTCTCAGTAACACTGAAGCTTTCTTT. Full variable domain (missing parts from reference TRBV11-2 and TRBJ1-1): EAGVAQSPRYKIIEKRQSVAFWCNPISGHATLYWYQQILGQGPKLLIQFQNNGVVDDSQLPKDRFSAERLKGVDSTLKIQPAKLEDSAVYLCASTPTLSNTEAFFGQGTRLTVV.

This clonotype was detected a few times. CDR3 loop: CASRGTAGLSSGANVLTF. For the CDR3, the DNA is TGTGCCAGCAGGGGGACAGCAGGTCTAAGCTCTGGGGCCAACGTCCTGACTTTC. The chain links TRBV6-2 or TRBV6-3 to TRBJ2-6; 7 bases match TRBD1. From germline, CDR1 is MNHEY and CDR2 SVGEGT. CDR3 length equals 18 residues. The V segment lost 6 bases and the J segment 0 bases; nucleotides outside the gene matches: 11.

The V and J genes are TRBV6-1 and TRBJ1-4; the D gene is possibly TRBD1 (5 bases). Per germline, CDR1 MNHNS and CDR2 SASEGT. The CDR3 spans 14 residues. Here the CDR3 reads CSQGGALINEKLFF. In DNA, the CDR3 is TGTAGCCAAGGCGGGGCCCTCATTAATGAAAAACTGTTTTTT.

This clonotype was counted between two and nine times. V and J are TRBV4-2 and TRBJ1-1; D is unresolved. This CDR3 spans 14 amino acids. Trimming cost V 3 bases and J 2 bases, with 10 bases left between them. Germline V gene data show CDR1 as LGHNA and CDR2 as YNFKEQ. This CDR3 reads CASSHRTTNTEAFF. The CDR3 DNA is TGTGCCAGCAGCCATCGAACCACTAACACTGAAGCTTTCTTT.

Note on this clonotype: A much larger clone lies one base from this, so it may be a read error. The chain is built from TRBV6-1 and TRBJ1-2; D is perhaps TRBD1 (5 bases). Germline V gene lookup returns CDR1 MNHNS and CDR2 SASEGT. This CDR3 has 16 residues. The V and J ends lost 5 bases and 1 base respectively, with 17 bases between them. As DNA, the CDR3 is TGTGCCAGCAGTCCCACGAAAGGGGTCGGTAACTATGGCTACACCTTC. Protein: CASSPTKGVGNYGYTF.

This clonotype has more than one count but fewer than ten. The chain carries TRBV6-2 or TRBV6-3 and TRBJ1-2, with 9 bases identical to TRBD1. Unmatched junction bases numbered 13, after V lost 5 bases and J lost 3 bases. The CDR3 extends over 17 amino acids. The germline gives CDR1 MNHEY, CDR2 SVGEGT. CDR3 sequence reads: CASSPPLRDRVDYGYTF. The CDR3 DNA is TGTGCCAGCAGTCCACCCCTCCGGGACAGGGTCGACTATGGCTACACCTTC.

This chain uses TRBV19 with TRBJ1-1; D might be TRBD1 (5 bases). Germline V gene lookup returns CDR1 LNHDA and CDR2 SQIVND (reference sequence). With 4 bases removed from V and 1 base from J, the gap between germline ends came to 13 bases. The CDR3 loop spans 15 amino acids. The CDR3 bases are TGTGCCAGTAGTACCCGGGCAGGGCAGAACACTGAAGCTTTCTTT. It codes for CASSTRAGQNTEAFF.

The J gene is TRBJ2-5, the V gene TRBV18, with D unresolved. The V gene lost 1 base and the J gene lost 0 bases, with 3 bases spanning the gap. This CDR3 spans 13 amino acids. CDR1 and CDR2 (germline): KGHSH, LQKENI. CDR3 protein: CASSPLDQETQYF. The CDR3 nucleotides are TGTGCCAGCTCACCACTCGACCAAGAGACCCAGTACTTC.

This clonotype was picked up a small number of times. This rearrangement joins TRBV6-2 or TRBV6-3 to TRBJ2-7; 7 nucleotides match TRBD2. The trim removed 10 bases at V and 6 bases at J, leaving 12 bases unmatched. The germline CDR1 and CDR2 sequences are MNHEY and SVGEGT. This CDR3 contains 13 residues. The CDR3 reads CATRLADLPEQYF. The CDR3 nucleotides read TGTGCCACCCGCCTAGCGGATCTCCCCGAGCAGTACTTC.

The table lists this clonotype with many counts. This sequence joins TRBV4-1 and TRBJ1-1; a possible D gene is TRBD1 (6 bases). The CDR3 runs to 17 residues. V was shortened by 4 bases and J by 0 bases, with 18 bases between the two germline ends. Germline CDR1 and CDR2: MGHRA and YSYEKL. CDR3 coding DNA: TGCGCCAGCAGCCCAAGATTGACAGGTTCATTGAACACTGAAGCTTTCTTT. It yields the protein CASSPRLTGSLNTEAFF.